The T cell receptor beta chain under discussion was sequenced for a study of blood T cell repertoires in COVID-19 (dated by TCRdb to about 2020). With respect to the entire study: Samples from collaborators originated in the United States, Italy and Spain and spanned both the acute and convalescent phases of COVID-19. Subjects who had been exposed to COVID-19, were actively infected with it, or had recovered from it provided the deeply sampled blood TCRbeta repertoires that made up the dataset. Sample metadata almost always included a de-identified subject ID, COVID-19 status, age in years and sex. The material from the prospective study consisted of cDNA or gDNA derived from T cells, B-cell-depleted T cells, or PBMCs. Where available, HLA class I and class II types were obtained from metadata supplied by the sample provider rather than from assay-based typing. The repertoires were made available in a free public database intended to serve as a resource for research on the immune response to SARS-CoV-2. The samples were drawn from the first 160 participants of the ongoing ImmuneRACE study and from roughly 1,300 subjects provided by 6 global collaborators.

Collaborating institutions collected whole blood in K2EDTA tubes following their own protocols. For TCRbeta analysis, collaborators shipped samples in one of three forms: frozen whole blood, isolated PBMCs, or DNA extracted from either of those sample types. Study-wide findings and limitations: Clinical and demographic metadata were provided uncurated, with the amount varying by source and participant.

TCRbeta CDR3 regions were amplified from genomic DNA using the immunoSEQ Assay, a bias-controlled multiplex PCR. As for the authors' bioinformatics: The number of nucleated cells in each sample was estimated by amplification of reference gene primers within the assay. To quantify the absolute abundance of each unique TCRbeta CDR3 rearrangement, sequence reads were collapsed and filtered. For each sample, productive Simpson clonality was calculated as the square root of Simpson's diversity index over productive rearrangements. TCRdb took over this immuneACCESS table, retaining in-frame rearrangements with V and J assigned. Such tables are incomplete; in checked studies, under half of the missing clones stem from an unresolved V gene, and the remainder is unexplained. V and J calls and clone size come straight from that table; D and trimming were deduced from the DNA. The sample table records approximately 110,000 clones; almost 90% of these occur just once. Roughly 0.94% of the sample is in the top ten clones.

Notes on this clone: Its cognate antigen has yet to be identified. The input lacks base qualities; no much larger clone sits a single base away.

Specimen: peripheral blood. The sequence was collected from a woman aged 50 to 60 with active or convalescent COVID-19.

The DNA sequence is as follows: TGTGCCAGCAGCCTTGGAAGCAGGGCAGGAGAGCAGCCCCAGCATTTT. The resulting protein is CASSLGSRAGEQPQHF. Recombination linked TRBV6-2 or TRBV6-3 to TRBJ1-5; the D segment could be TRBD1, given 5 matching bases. The V and J ends are trimmed by 6 bases and 7 bases, leaving 22 bases between them. Spanning cysteine to phenylalanine, the CDR3 consists of 16 amino acids. CDR3 DNA only is kept here, 48 bases in frame from base 1. Per the germline V gene, MNHEY is the CDR1 and SVGEGT is the CDR2.